This entry lists 24 T cell receptor beta chains sequenced from one sample in a study of response to subunit inactivated influenza vaccine. Via MiXCR, TCRdb re-called the RT-PCR reads, giving one row per CDR3 protein. The sample holds a few hundred thousand distinct CDR3 sequences, approximately 11% seen once. The sample in question was PBMCs from blood, obtained roughly 48 days after vaccination. These receptors all stem from a man in his forties or fifties who received an inactivated influenza vaccine.

This clonotype has at least ten counts. The J gene is TRBJ2-5, the V gene TRBV12-3 or TRBV12-4, with D possibly TRBD2 on 5 matching bases. The CDR3 is 14 amino acids. Trimming pared 2 bases from V and 4 bases from J, leaving 11 bases between. CDR3 in amino acids: CASSLYNGGETQYF. The CDR3 nucleotides read TGTGCCAGCAGTTTATATAACGGAGGAGAGACCCAGTACTTC.

This clonotype was recorded at least ten times. This chain connects TRBV12-3 or TRBV12-4 to TRBJ2-7; 8 bases line up with TRBD1. The junction had 6 bases not matched to a gene; V was cut back by 6 bases and J by 2 bases. This CDR3 is 14 amino acids long. The CDR3 is CASSTGQETYEQYF. CDR3 DNA sequence: TGTGCCAGCAGCACGGGACAGGAAACCTACGAGCAGTACTTC.

This clonotype has only a few counts. The chain employs TRBV12-3 or TRBV12-4 and TRBJ1-1; D not certain. Deletions cut 7 bases from V and 0 bases from J, with 6 bases between. CDR3 length equals 12 residues. CDR3 coding DNA: TGTGCCAGCACCTTTATGAACACTGAAGCTTTCTTT. Translating gives CASTFMNTEAFF.

This clonotype was recorded at least ten times. The CDR3 DNA sequence: TGCAGCGTTGAAAGGACAGGGGATAGCACAGATACGCAGTATTTT. Translated: CSVERTGDSTDTQYF. The chain employs TRBV29-1 and TRBJ2-3; 9 positions match TRBD1. The V segment lost 2 bases and the J segment 0 bases; nucleotides outside the gene matches: 3. The CDR3 spans 15 residues. CDR1 and CDR2 from the germline V gene are SQVTM and ANQGSEA.

This clonotype has more than one count but fewer than ten. The chain is built from TRBV10-1 and TRBJ2-3; 7 bases map to TRBD2. This CDR3 contains 12 residues. Trimming cost V 5 bases and J 14 bases; bases outside gene matches: 10. The germline V gene has CDR1 WNHNN and CDR2 SYGVQD (reference sequence). This CDR3 reads CASSTSASPRYF. In DNA form, the CDR3 reads TGCGCCAGCAGTACTAGCGCCTCGCCGAGGTATTTT.

Ten or more counts support this clonotype. This rearrangement joins TRBV12-3 or TRBV12-4 to TRBJ2-1; 12 nucleotides match TRBD2. The CDR3 sequence is 16 residues long. Trimming removed 6 bases from V and 8 bases from J; junction bases left unmatched: 11. The CDR3 DNA sequence: TGTGCCAGCAGCTTTACCCCTAGCGGGAGGGCCCATGAGCAGTTCTTC. This translates into CASSFTPSGRAHEQFF.

This clonotype has a count of ten or more. The V call is TRBV29-1, the J call TRBJ2-7; a weak D match, TRBD2 (6 bases). CDR3 length: 11 amino acids. Trimming stripped 4 bases from V and 6 bases from J, with 10 bases between. The V gene's germline CDR1 is SQVTM and CDR2 ANQGSEA. This CDR3 is CSVVGGFEQYF. CDR3 in DNA: TGCAGCGTTGTTGGAGGGTTCGAGCAGTACTTC.

This clonotype was counted a few times. The chain has TRBV7-6 and TRBJ2-3; 11 bases line up with TRBD1. The V and J ends lost 1 base and 5 bases, in that order; junction bases with no gene match: 5. Germline values: CDR1 SGHVS, CDR2 FNYEAQ. The CDR3 spans 16 residues. In nucleotides, the CDR3 is TGTGCCAGCAGCTTAGGGGGACAGGGGGTTGGAGATACGCAGTATTTT. This translates into CASSLGGQGVGDTQYF.

This clonotype was picked up a small number of times. J is TRBJ1-3 and V is TRBV5-5; D gene uncertain. Germline V gene lookup returns CDR1 SGHKS and CDR2 YYEKEE (reference sequence). V was clipped by 2 bases and J by 2 bases, with 5 bases between them. The CDR3 covers 13 residues. The CDR3 bases are TGTGCCAGCAGCTTTGGTCCTGGAAACACCATATATTTT. Translated, it gives CASSFGPGNTIYF.

This clonotype was counted ten times or more. The J gene is TRBJ2-1, the V gene TRBV20-1; 8 bases are shared with TRBD2. The CDR3 runs to 16 residues. With V trimmed by 3 bases and J by 0 bases, 7 bases remained unmatched. Germline CDR1 DFQATT, CDR2 SNEGSKA (reference sequence). The CDR3 DNA is TGCAGTGCTAGGCCTCATAGCGGGGCCTCCTACAATGAGCAGTTCTTC. As protein: CSARPHSGASYNEQFF.

This clonotype was observed a handful of times. J is TRBJ2-3 and V is TRBV20-1; 7 nucleotides agree with TRBD2. The CDR3 totals 14 residues. V shed 5 bases and J 0 bases; nucleotides not matched to a gene: 5. Germline lookup yields CDR1 DFQATT and CDR2 SNEGSKA (reference sequence). CDR3 loop: CSARGSFSTDTQYF. The DNA of the CDR3 is TGCAGTGCTCGCGGGAGCTTCAGCACAGATACGCAGTATTTT.

This clonotype came up many times. This sequence joins TRBV2 and TRBJ2-1, with 8 bases identical to TRBD2. The CDR3 length is 17 residues. The junction had 12 bases not matched to a gene; V was cut back by 3 bases and J by 5 bases. In germline, CDR1 is SNHLY, CDR2 FYNNEI. CDR3 nucleotides: TGTGCCAGCAGTGATTTCGGGGTAGCGGGACTAGACAATGAGCAGTTCTTC. As protein: CASSDFGVAGLDNEQFF. The full variable domain, with the rest looked up from reference TRBV2 and TRBJ2-1, is EPEVTQTPSHQVTQMGQEVILRCVPISNHLYFYWYRQILGQKVEFLVSFYNNEISEKSEIFDDQFSVERPDGSNFTLKIRSTKLEDSAMYFCASSDFGVAGLDNEQFFGPGTRLTVL.

This clonotype showed up just a few times. The chain recombines TRBV20-1 with TRBJ2-1; no firm D call. Germline V gene sequence: CDR1 DFQATT, CDR2 SNEGSKA (reference sequence). The length of the CDR3 is 12 residues. Deletions cut 3 bases from V and 5 bases from J, with 8 bases between. Here the CDR3 reads CSASRTNNEQFF. CDR3 coding DNA: TGCAGTGCTAGTAGGACGAACAATGAGCAGTTCTTC.

The chain links TRBV11-3 to TRBJ2-3; possible D gene TRBD1, 5 bases. V lost 3 bases and J lost 4, with 8 bases in between. The CDR3 has 13 amino acids. Germline CDR1 reads SGHNT; CDR2 reads YENEEA. CDR3 in DNA: TGTGCCAGCAGCTTCGGACAAGCAGATACGCAGTATTTT. Protein product: CASSFGQADTQYF.

This clonotype was seen a few times. The chain carries TRBV20-1 and TRBJ2-1; the match to TRBD2 covers 9 bases. The V segment lost 4 bases and the J segment 0 bases; nucleotides outside the gene matches: 7. The CDR3 consists of 16 residues. Germline-derived CDR1 and CDR2 are DFQATT and SNEGSKA (reference sequence). In DNA form, the CDR3 reads TGCAGTGCTATATCGCGGGAGGGAAGCTCCTACAATGAGCAGTTCTTC. This gives the protein CSAISREGSSYNEQFF.

The CDR3 protein is CSARIGGRFNNEQFF. In DNA form, the CDR3 reads TGCAGTGCTAGAATTGGGGGGCGCTTTAACAATGAGCAGTTCTTC. The rearrangement uses TRBV20-1 and TRBJ2-1; D is perhaps TRBD1 or TRBD2 (6 bases each). CDR3 size: 15 residues. The germline gives CDR1 DFQATT, CDR2 SNEGSKA (reference sequence). V lost 2 bases and J 5 bases, leaving 16 bases between the germline ends.

This clonotype was seen a few times. The chain couples TRBV5-1 to TRBJ2-1, with 9 bases fitting TRBD1. CDR1 SGHRS and CDR2 YFSETQ come from the germline V gene. V was pared by 4 bases and J by 8 bases, with 10 bases of the junction left unmatched. CDR3 length equals 15 residues. The DNA for the CDR3 is TGCGCCAGCAGCCTCTCGGACAGGGGTCGTGATGAGCAGTTCTTC. Translating gives CASSLSDRGRDEQFF.

V is TRBV12-3 or TRBV12-4 and J is TRBJ2-7, with 9 bases matching TRBD1. The CDR3 has 16 residues. The junction had 6 bases not matched to a gene; V was cut back by 3 bases and J by 0 bases. The CDR3 DNA is TGTGCCAGCAGTTTGACGGGACAGGGAGGCTCCTACGAGCAGTACTTC. Its translation is CASSLTGQGGSYEQYF.

This chain connects TRBV20-1 to TRBJ2-5, with D possibly TRBD1 on 5 matching bases. The CDR3 has 14 amino acids. The germline CDR1 and CDR2 sequences are DFQATT and SNEGSKA (reference sequence). Trimming stripped 0 bases from V and 1 base from J, with 9 bases between. The CDR3 DNA reads as TGCAGTGCTAGAGATCGACAGACCCAAGAGACCCAGTACTTC. Translated: CSARDRQTQETQYF.

Only a few counts were recorded for this clonotype. The chain combines TRBV25-1 with TRBJ2-5, with no clear D. The germline V gene has CDR1 MGHDK and CDR2 SYGVNS. The CDR3 is made up of 11 amino acids. Trimming stripped 3 bases from V and 5 bases from J, with 4 bases between. CDR3 protein: CASSDGETQYF. The CDR3 coding sequence is TGTGCCAGCAGTGACGGCGAGACCCAGTACTTC.

V and J are TRBV7-9 and TRBJ2-3; 7 bases align to TRBD1. Germline values: CDR1 SEHNR, CDR2 FQNEAQ (reference sequence). The CDR3 length is 14 residues. With V trimmed by 5 bases and J by 2 bases, 4 bases remained unmatched. The DNA of the CDR3 is TGTGCCAGCAGCCCGGGACAGTTCACAGATACGCAGTATTTT. Residues: CASSPGQFTDTQYF.

This clonotype has just a few counts. This chain links TRBV4-1 with TRBJ2-2; TRBD2 agrees at 10 bases. This CDR3 has 17 amino acids. The ends lost 2 bases at V and 4 bases at J; junction bases unmatched: 7. Germline CDR1 is MGHRA and CDR2 is YSYEKL. The CDR3 DNA reads TGCGCCAGCAGCCAATTTGGACTAGCGGAGAGCACCGGGGAGCTGTTTTTT. Translated, it gives CASSQFGLAESTGELFF.

This sequence joins TRBV7-2 and TRBJ2-7, with unresolved D. From germline, CDR1 is SGHTA and CDR2 FQGNSA. The V gene lost 5 bases and the J gene lost 7 bases, with 12 bases spanning the gap. This CDR3 region has 12 residues. CDR3 region: CASSDGSLEQYF. The DNA of the CDR3 is TGTGCCAGCAGCGACGGATCCTTGGAGCAGTACTTC.

This sequence joins TRBV7-9 and TRBJ2-2; D is unresolved. Per the germline V gene, CDR1 is SEHNR and CDR2 is FQNEAQ (reference sequence). The V and J ends lost 1 base and 6 bases respectively, with 12 bases between them. The CDR3 runs 15 residues. In DNA form, the CDR3 reads TGTGCCAGCAGCTTAGATGGCTCAATCCCCGGGGAGCTGTTTTTT. Its translation is CASSLDGSIPGELFF.